This T cell receptor (beta chain) is from a study of cytomegalovirus exposure and HLA in healthy donors. Overall study context: Sequencing of 150 million to 200 million T cells in an earlier analysis found 95 million to 120 million unique TCR beta sequences.

13 Jbeta primers and 60 Vbeta primers were used for the PCR. Produced via immunoSEQ multiplex PCR; TCRdb's table is partial and in-frame only. The sample includes approximately 130,000 clones, 70% to 85% of them seen just once. CDR1 and CDR2 from the germline V gene are LNHDA and SQIVND (reference sequence). This CDR3 is 13 amino acids long. V lost 5 bases and J 2 bases, leaving 9 bases between the germline ends. Study-wide results and limits: Cytomegalovirus status was reportedly diagnosed by the classifier with high specificity and sensitivity. The authors excluded some V segments, including TRBV6-2 and TRBV6-3, as indistinguishable. Researchers had no immune exposure information except CMV serostatus available.

In its sample, this clone was seen once. The antigen is not known. The sequenced material came from PBMCs. The rearrangement joins TRBV19 to TRBJ1-2, with a tentative D call TRBD1 (6 bases). The source is a woman aged 55-75 years in good health and CMV-seropositive. Written as DNA, the CDR3 is TGTGCCAGTAGTCCCCAGGGGAACTATGGCTACACCTTC. This codes for CASSPQGNYGYTF.